This is a list of T cell receptor beta chains from one sample in a study of cytomegalovirus exposure and HLA in healthy donors. This table comes from immunoSEQ multiplex PCR, and its TCRdb copy is limited to in-frame clones, with some not included. The profile shows some 120,000 clones, about 80% of them singletons. Sequenced material: PBMCs. Source of these receptors: a woman between 50 and 59 years old in good health and CMV-seropositive. Each CDR3 is given with its conserved first and last residue.

TRBV7-3	TRBJ2-2	CASSLTGGRNTGELFF
TRBV11-2	TRBJ1-1	CASSFGGGNTEAFF
TRBV9	TRBJ2-1	CASSPRQSEQFF
TRBV4-2	TRBJ1-6	CASSQDLAGGNSPLHF
TRBV2	TRBJ1-3	CASSENRGTGNTIYF
TRBV6-5	TRBJ1-4	CASRGGTNEKLFF
TRBV5-1	TRBJ2-7	CASGGGGRSYEQYF
TRBV4-1	TRBJ1-5	CASSHLGQGGNQPQHF
TRBV18	TRBJ2-2	CASSPPRTEYGELFF
TRBV19	TRBJ2-1	CASSDPGLAGSNEQFF
TRBV7-2	TRBJ2-1	CASSSSLLAGRRTYNEQFF
TRBV28	TRBJ2-3	CASSLEGGSGSGTSTDTQYF
TRBV19	TRBJ1-5	CASRQGRQPQHF
TRBV5-1	TRBJ2-7	CASSFDGGREQYF
TRBV7-9	TRBJ1-3	CASSLGQGSGNTIYF
TRBV6-1	TRBJ1-1	CASSSRQENTEAFF
TRBV30	TRBJ1-2	CAWSGPGGGGYTF
TRBV4-2	TRBJ2-5	CASSQDGRGLAGAGETQYF
TRBV11-3	TRBJ2-1	CASSPSGVSYNEQFF
TRBV11-2	TRBJ2-1	CASSSQREVDNEQFF
TRBV4-2	TRBJ2-5	CASSQDKPPTGTDRETQYF
TRBV5-1	TRBJ2-5	CASSLGTRGETQYF
TRBV19	TRBJ1-1	CASSELPTGGAEAFF
TRBV15	TRBJ1-5	CATSRARGNNQPQHF
TRBV7-2	TRBJ1-1	CASSITRQGTAFF
TRBV5-1	TRBJ2-7	CASSFAGDGYEQYF
TRBV4-2	TRBJ2-3	CASSQDRSDTQYF
TRBV7-2	TRBJ1-2	CASSLAFAQESNGYTF
TRBV25-1	TRBJ1-1	CASTRGVGEAFF
TRBV25-1	TRBJ1-2	CASSDRVYGYTF
TRBV7-6	TRBJ2-7	CASSRTEIYEQYF
TRBV7-2	TRBJ1-5	CASSLNSQGSNQPQHF
TRBV7-8	TRBJ1-5	CASRDSGYNQPQHF
TRBV13	TRBJ1-1	CASSPLTGNTEAFF
TRBV30	TRBJ1-5	CAWSPRGGQPQHF
TRBV7-9	TRBJ2-1	CASSLGTGTNEQFF
TRBV7-9	TRBJ2-7	CASSPGLSSYEQYF
TRBV19	TRBJ2-5	CASSLSGGQETQYF
TRBV9	TRBJ2-3	CASSVGASGADTQYF
TRBV6-5	TRBJ1-3	CASSGSASGGNTIYF
TRBV4-1	TRBJ2-1	CASSPLQGSSREQFF
TRBV9	TRBJ2-2	CASSPPLGSGRALDGELFF
TRBV2	TRBJ2-7	CASSGQTYEQYF
TRBV9	TRBJ2-3	CASSGGAGVDTQYF
TRBV18	TRBJ2-1	CASSPSGPGVSFDEQFF
TRBV30	TRBJ1-5	CAWSVQGGYQPQHF
TRBV18	TRBJ1-4	CASSPATGSPEKLFF
TRBV10-3	TRBJ2-1	CAISRGSGHEQFF
TRBV11-3	TRBJ2-7	CASSLQGANYEQYF
TRBV9	TRBJ2-7	CASSVGWGPGSYEQYF
TRBV2	TRBJ2-2	CASSGQGMGELFF
TRBV7-2	TRBJ1-2	CASSYRPGQANGYTF
TRBV7-8	TRBJ1-5	CASSLIPDQPQHF
TRBV5-6	TRBJ1-2	CASSWGQGVGGYTF
TRBV11-3	TRBJ2-7	CASSRNAGTGDEQYF
TRBV11-3	TRBJ2-7	CASSFGPGGAYEQYF
TRBV23-1	TRBJ2-4	CARGLAGELAKNIQYF
TRBV11-3	TRBJ1-4	CASSLASGREKLFF
TRBV27	TRBJ2-5	CASRWSGGAAKETQYF